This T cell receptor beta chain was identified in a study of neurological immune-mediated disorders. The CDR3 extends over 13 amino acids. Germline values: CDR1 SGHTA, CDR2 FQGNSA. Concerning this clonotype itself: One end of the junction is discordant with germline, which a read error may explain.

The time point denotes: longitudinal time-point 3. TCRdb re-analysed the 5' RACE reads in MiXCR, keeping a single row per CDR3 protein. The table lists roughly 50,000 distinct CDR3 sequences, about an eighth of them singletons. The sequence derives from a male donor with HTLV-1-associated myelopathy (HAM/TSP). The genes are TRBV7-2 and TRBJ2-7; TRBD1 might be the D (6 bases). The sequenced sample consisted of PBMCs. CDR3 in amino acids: CASSLVGGYEKYF. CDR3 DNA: TGTGCCAGCAGCTTAGTTGGGGGCTACGAGAAGTACTTC.